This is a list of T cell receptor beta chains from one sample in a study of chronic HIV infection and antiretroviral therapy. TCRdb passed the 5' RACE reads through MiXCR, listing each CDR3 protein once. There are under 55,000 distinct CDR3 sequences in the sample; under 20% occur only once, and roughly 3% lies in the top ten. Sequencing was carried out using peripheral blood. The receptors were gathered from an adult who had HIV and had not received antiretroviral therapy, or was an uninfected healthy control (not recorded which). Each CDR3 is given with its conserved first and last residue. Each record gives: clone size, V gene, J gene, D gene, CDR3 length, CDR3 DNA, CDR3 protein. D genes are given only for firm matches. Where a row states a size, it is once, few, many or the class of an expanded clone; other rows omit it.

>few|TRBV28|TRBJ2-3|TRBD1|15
TGTGCCAGCAGTTTCGCGACAGGGGGGCGAGATACGCAGTATTTT
CASSFATGGRDTQYF
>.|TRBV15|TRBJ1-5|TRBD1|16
TGTGCCACCAGCATACGTACAGGGGCTGCGCATCAGCCCCAGCATTTT
CATSIRTGAAHQPQHF
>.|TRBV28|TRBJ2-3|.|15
TGTGCCAGCAGTTTTGCATTTCGGGAGCACGGTACGCAGTATTTT
CASSFAFREHGTQYF
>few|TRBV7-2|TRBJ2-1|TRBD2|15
TGTGCCAGCGGATCTAGCGGGGTCGGCTACAATGAGCAGTTCTTC
CASGSSGVGYNEQFF
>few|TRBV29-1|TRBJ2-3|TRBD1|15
TGCAGCGTTGAGACAGGGGCCCCTAGCACAGATACGCAGTATTTT
CSVETGAPSTDTQYF
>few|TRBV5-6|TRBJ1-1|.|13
TGTGCCAGCCACCCGTCTCCGAGCAGGGAAGCTTTCTTT
CASHPSPSREAFF
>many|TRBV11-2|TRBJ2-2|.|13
TGTGCCAGCAGCTTAACGGTCACCGGGGAGCTGTTTTTT
CASSLTVTGELFF
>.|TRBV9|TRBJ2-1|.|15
TGTGCCAGCAGCGGCGGAGCAAGCTCCTACAATGAGCAGTTCTTC
CASSGGASSYNEQFF
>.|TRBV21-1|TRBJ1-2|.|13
TGTGCCAGCAGCAAACCGGTAGGGGAGGGCGACACCTTC
CASSKPVGEGDTF
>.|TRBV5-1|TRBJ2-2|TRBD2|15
TGCGCCAGCAGCTATCTAGCGGGAGGCACCGGGGAGCTGTTTTTT
CASSYLAGGTGELFF
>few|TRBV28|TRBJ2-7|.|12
TGTGCCAGCAGCCCTAGAGCCTACGAGCAGTACTTC
CASSPRAYEQYF
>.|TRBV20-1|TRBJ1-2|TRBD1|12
TGCAGTGCTAGTCCAGGGGGCGTTGGCTACACCTTC
CSASPGGVGYTF